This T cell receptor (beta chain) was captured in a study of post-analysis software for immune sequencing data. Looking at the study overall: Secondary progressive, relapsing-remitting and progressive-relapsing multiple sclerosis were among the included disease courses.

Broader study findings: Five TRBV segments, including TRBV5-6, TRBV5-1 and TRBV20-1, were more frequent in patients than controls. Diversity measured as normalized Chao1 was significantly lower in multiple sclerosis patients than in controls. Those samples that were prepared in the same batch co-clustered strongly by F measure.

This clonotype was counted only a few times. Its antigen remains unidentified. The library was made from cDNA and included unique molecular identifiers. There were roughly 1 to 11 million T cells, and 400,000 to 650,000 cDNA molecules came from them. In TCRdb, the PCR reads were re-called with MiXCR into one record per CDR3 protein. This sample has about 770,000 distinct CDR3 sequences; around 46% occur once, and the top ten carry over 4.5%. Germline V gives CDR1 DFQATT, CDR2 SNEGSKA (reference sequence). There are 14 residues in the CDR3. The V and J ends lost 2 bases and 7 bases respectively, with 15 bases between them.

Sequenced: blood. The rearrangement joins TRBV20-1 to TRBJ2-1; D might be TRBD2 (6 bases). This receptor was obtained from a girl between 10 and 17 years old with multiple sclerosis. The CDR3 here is CSARYPGDLNEQFF. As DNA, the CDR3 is TGCAGTGCTAGATACCCGGGAGACTTGAATGAGCAGTTCTTC.